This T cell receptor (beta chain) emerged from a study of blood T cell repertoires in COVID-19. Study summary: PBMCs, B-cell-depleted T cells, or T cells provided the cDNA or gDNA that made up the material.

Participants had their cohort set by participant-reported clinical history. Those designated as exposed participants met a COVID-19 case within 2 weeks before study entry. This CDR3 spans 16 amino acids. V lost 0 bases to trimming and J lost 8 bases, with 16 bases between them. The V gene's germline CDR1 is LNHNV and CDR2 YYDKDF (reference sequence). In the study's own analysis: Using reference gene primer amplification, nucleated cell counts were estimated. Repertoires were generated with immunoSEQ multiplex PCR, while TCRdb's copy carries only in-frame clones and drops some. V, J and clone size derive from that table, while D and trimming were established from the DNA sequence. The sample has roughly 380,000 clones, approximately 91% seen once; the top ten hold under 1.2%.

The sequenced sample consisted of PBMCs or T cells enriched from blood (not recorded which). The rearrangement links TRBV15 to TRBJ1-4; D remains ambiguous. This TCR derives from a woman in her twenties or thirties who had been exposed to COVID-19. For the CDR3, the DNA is TGTGCCACCAGCAGAGAAGGAGCGCCCGCCCCCGAAAAACTGTTTTTT. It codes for CATSREGAPAPEKLFF.